This T cell receptor beta chain was obtained from a study of blood T cell repertoires in COVID-19. The overall study: The origin of the acute and convalescent COVID-19 samples was the United States, Italy and Spain. From T cells, B-cell-depleted T cells, or PBMCs came the material, which was cDNA or gDNA.

The CDR3 is 15 amino acids. As originally analysed: Reference gene primer amplification in the assay estimated nucleated cell counts. Clones were sequenced by immunoSEQ multiplex PCR, and TCRdb holds only the in-frame ones, with some missing. V, J and clone size reflect that table, while D and trimming were determined from the DNA. The sample has fewer than 85,000 clones; approximately 85% are singletons. This sequence was found in an older man with acute or convalescent COVID-19. The sample was peripheral blood. This chain uses TRBV21-1 with TRBJ1-2; TRBD1 is taken as the D call from the table, unchecked against the DNA. TRBV21-1 is termed a pseudogene. CDR3 in DNA: TGTGCCAGCAGCAAAATTATGGGCTTTAACTATGGCTACACCTTC. Translated: CASSKIMGFNYGYTF.